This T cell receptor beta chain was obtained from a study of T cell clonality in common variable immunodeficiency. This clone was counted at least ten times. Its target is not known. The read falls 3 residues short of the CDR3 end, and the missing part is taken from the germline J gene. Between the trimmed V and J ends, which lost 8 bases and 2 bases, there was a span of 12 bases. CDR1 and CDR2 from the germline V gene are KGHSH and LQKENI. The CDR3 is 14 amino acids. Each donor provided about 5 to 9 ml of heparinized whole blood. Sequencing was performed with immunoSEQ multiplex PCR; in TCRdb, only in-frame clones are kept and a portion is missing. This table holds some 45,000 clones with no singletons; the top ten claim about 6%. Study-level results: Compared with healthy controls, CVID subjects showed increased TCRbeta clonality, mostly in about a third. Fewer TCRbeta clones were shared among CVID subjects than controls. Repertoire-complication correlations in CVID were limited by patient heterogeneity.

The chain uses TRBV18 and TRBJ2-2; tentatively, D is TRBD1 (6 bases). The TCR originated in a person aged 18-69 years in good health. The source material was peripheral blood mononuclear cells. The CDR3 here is CASDGQSNTGELFF. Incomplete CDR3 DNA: TGTGCCAGCGATGGACAGTCAAACACCGGGGAG. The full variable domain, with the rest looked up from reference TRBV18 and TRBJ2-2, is NAGVMQNPRHLVRRRGQEARLRCSPMKGHSHVYWYRQLPEEGLKFMVYLQKENIIDESGMPKERFSAEFPKEGPSILRIQQVVRGDSAAYFCASDGQSNTGELFFGEGSRLTVL.